A single sample is the source of the 24 T cell receptor beta chains below, sequenced in a study of cytomegalovirus exposure and HLA in healthy donors. PCR was performed using 60 Vbeta and 13 Jbeta primers. Profiling relied on immunoSEQ multiplex PCR, and the TCRdb table lists in-frame clones only, not all of them. The repertoire table contains about 190,000 clones. Sequencing input: PBMCs. The source of these receptors is a woman aged 25 to 39 in good health and CMV-seropositive.

V and J are TRBV2 and TRBJ1-4; 7 bases map to TRBD1. Trimming cost V 4 bases and J 7 bases; bases outside gene matches: 6. The CDR3 is 14 residues long. The germline V gene has CDR1 SNHLY and CDR2 FYNNEI. CDR3 coding DNA: TGTGCCAGCAGTGGGTTACAGGGGTCTGAAAAACTGTTTTTT. Amino acid sequence: CASSGLQGSEKLFF.

The chain has TRBV6-5 and TRBJ1-4, with TRBD1 matching 8 bases. V shed 2 bases and J 7 bases; nucleotides not matched to a gene: 6. The CDR3 runs 15 residues. Germline V gene lookup returns CDR1 MNHEY and CDR2 SVGAGI. CDR3 sequence reads: CASSYEDREGEKLFF. The CDR3 DNA reads TGTGCCAGCAGTTACGAGGACAGGGAGGGTGAAAAACTGTTTTTT.

V gene TRBV4-1 combines with J gene TRBJ2-1; the D gene is possibly TRBD2 (7 bases). With 8 bases removed from V and 8 bases from J, the gap between germline ends came to 19 bases. Germline lookup yields CDR1 MGHRA and CDR2 YSYEKL. The CDR3 totals 14 residues. As DNA, the CDR3 is TGCGCCAGCGGAGCCTGGGGGGGCTCCGATGAGCAGTTCTTC. Protein product: CASGAWGGSDEQFF.

The V and J genes are TRBV6-1 and TRBJ1-1, with D possibly matching TRBD1 (5 bases). V gave up 8 bases and J gave up 1 base, with 8 bases separating them. Germline CDR1 reads MNHNS; CDR2 reads SASEGT. CDR3 size: 12 residues. CDR3 DNA sequence: TGTGCCAGCGCGGGGGGGAACACTGAAGCTTTCTTT. Protein sequence: CASAGGNTEAFF.

CDR3 sequence (DNA): TGCGCCAGCAGTTCCGAGGGATTGACAGATACGCAGTATTTT. Amino acid sequence: CASSSEGLTDTQYF. This sequence joins TRBV5-1 and TRBJ2-3; D is possibly TRBD2 (5 bases). CDR1 is SGHRS and CDR2 is YFSETQ in the germline V gene. Trimming left V 5 bases short and J 3 bases short, with 13 bases between. This CDR3 has 14 amino acids. The full variable domain, with the rest looked up from reference TRBV5-1 and TRBJ2-3, is KAGVTQTPRYLIKTRGQQVTLSCSPISGHRSVSWYQQTPGQGLQFLFEYFSETQRNKGNFPGRFSGRQFSNSRSEMNVSTLELGDSALYLCASSSEGLTDTQYFGPGTRLTVL.

The chain recombines TRBV28 with TRBJ2-7, with 9 bases fitting TRBD1. CDR3 size: 15 residues. Germline V CDR1 and CDR2: MDHEN, SYDVKM. Germline trimming cut 7 bases from V and 10 bases from J; bases unmatched to any gene: 17. CDR3 loop: CASNLPGQGIFGQYF. CDR3 nucleotides: TGTGCCAGCAATCTGCCGGGACAGGGTATTTTTGGACAGTACTTC. Drawing the rest from reference TRBV28 and TRBJ2-7, the complete variable domain is DVKVTQSSRYLVKRTGEKVFLECVQDMDHENMFWYRQDPGLGLRLIYFSYDVKMKEKGDIPEGYSVSREKKERFSLILESASTNQTSMYLCASNLPGQGIFGQYFGPGTRLTVT.

The chain combines TRBV29-1 with TRBJ2-3, with D uncertain. Trimming cost V 5 bases and J 6 bases, with 9 bases left between them. The CDR3 spans 11 residues. Per germline, CDR1 SQVTM and CDR2 ANQGSEA. The CDR3 DNA follows: TGCAGCGTTTACGGCGGTGATACGCAGTATTTT. Its protein product is CSVYGGDTQYF.

V is TRBV28 and J is TRBJ1-3; the D is unclear. The CDR3 is 14 residues long. V was shortened by 5 bases and J by 2 bases, with 10 bases between the two germline ends. Looked up from germline, CDR1 is MDHEN and CDR2 is SYDVKM. CDR3 DNA: TGTGCCAGCAGTCCCGACACCACTGGAAACACCATATATTTT. Its protein product is CASSPDTTGNTIYF.

On this clone itself: The same CDR3 can be traced to other DNA sequences in this sample. V and J are TRBV20-1 and TRBJ2-3; D is unresolved. This CDR3 comprises 11 residues. Trimming removed 6 bases at V and 4 bases at J, with 8 bases between. CDR1 is DFQATT and CDR2 is SNEGSKA in the germline V gene (reference sequence). The CDR3 coding sequence is TGCAGTGCGCGGTTGGCAGATACGCAGTATTTT. This encodes CSARLADTQYF.

The chain joins TRBV19 to TRBJ1-1; D unclear. Looked up from germline, CDR1 is LNHDA and CDR2 is SQIVND (reference sequence). With 7 bases removed from V and 4 bases from J, the gap between germline ends came to 16 bases. The CDR3 sequence is 14 residues long. The CDR3: CASTPGFASTEAFF. CDR3 DNA sequence: TGTGCCAGTACCCCGGGGTTCGCGAGCACTGAAGCTTTCTTT.

The chain combines TRBV13 with TRBJ2-7, with 7 nucleotides matching TRBD1. With 0 bases clipped from V and 4 bases from J, the junction kept 9 bases outside the gene matches. Germline assignment: CDR1 PRHDT and CDR2 FYEKMQ (reference sequence). The CDR3 extends over 16 amino acids. Here the CDR3 DNA reads TGTGCCAGCAGCTTAGGGCCTAACAGGGGCGGGTACGAGCAGTACTTC. It yields the protein CASSLGPNRGGYEQYF.

The chain uses TRBV5-6 and TRBJ2-3; a possible D gene is TRBD2 (5 bases). CDR3 length: 18 amino acids. From germline, CDR1 is SGHDT and CDR2 YYEEEE. V lost 3 bases and J 0 bases, leaving 20 bases between the germline ends. DNA for the CDR3: TGTGCCAGCAGCTCTACCTCCTCGAACGGACTTAGCACAGATACGCAGTATTTT. This gives the protein CASSSTSSNGLSTDTQYF. Full variable domain (remainder filled in from reference TRBV5-6 and TRBJ2-3): DAGVTQSPTHLIKTRGQQVTLRCSPKSGHDTVSWYQQALGQGPQFIFQYYEEEERQRGNFPDRFSGHQFPNYSSELNVNALLLGDSALYLCASSSTSSNGLSTDTQYFGPGTRLTVL.

The chain carries TRBV19 and TRBJ1-3; a possible D gene is TRBD1 (5 bases). The V gene lost 3 bases and the J gene lost 4 bases, with 13 bases spanning the gap. There are 15 residues in the CDR3. In germline, CDR1 is LNHDA, CDR2 SQIVND (reference sequence). The chain's CDR3 is CASSMGRSGGNTIYF. The CDR3 region has the DNA TGTGCCAGTAGTATGGGGCGGTCTGGAGGAAACACCATATATTTT.

The chain joins TRBV11-3 to TRBJ2-5; TRBD1 agrees at 7 bases. Germline V gene sequence: CDR1 SGHNT, CDR2 YENEEA. The CDR3 is made up of 16 amino acids. After removal of 8 bases from V and 0 bases from J, the junction contained 12 bases not matched to a gene. CDR3 coding DNA: TGTGCCAGCGGACACCCGGGACAGTGGTACCAAGAGACCCAGTACTTC. This encodes CASGHPGQWYQETQYF.

This chain connects TRBV6-1 to TRBJ1-3, with 7 positions matching TRBD1. J was trimmed by 4 bases and V by 6 bases; bases with no gene match: 9. Germline V gene data show CDR1 as MNHNS and CDR2 as SASEGT. The CDR3 runs 15 residues. The CDR3 sequence is CASRLSGTAGNTIYF. CDR3 in DNA: TGTGCCAGCAGACTAAGTGGGACAGCCGGAAACACCATATATTTT.

The V and J genes are TRBV4-1 and TRBJ2-1; tentative D call: TRBD1 (5 bases). V was shortened by 3 bases and J by 6 bases, with 9 bases between the two germline ends. The germline V gene has CDR1 MGHRA and CDR2 YSYEKL. This CDR3 comprises 13 residues. In nucleotides, the CDR3 is TGCGCCAGCAGCCATAGCAGGGTCAATGAGCAGTTCTTC. This codes for CASSHSRVNEQFF.

The rearrangement uses TRBV6-1 and TRBJ1-4; 8 bases are shared with TRBD1. This CDR3 is built from 14 residues. In germline, CDR1 is MNHNS, CDR2 SASEGT. The V gene end was trimmed by 6 bases and the J gene end by 8 bases; junction bases not matched to a gene: 8. CDR3 DNA: TGTGCCAGCAGCGGCGGACAGGGCGGGGAAAAACTGTTTTTT. Amino acid sequence: CASSGGQGGEKLFF.

J is TRBJ2-7 and V is TRBV28, with D hard to call. CDR1 MDHEN and CDR2 SYDVKM come from the germline V gene. With 10 bases removed from V and 2 bases from J, the gap between germline ends came to 18 bases. This CDR3 has 14 amino acids. The CDR3 nucleotides are TGTGCCATCAAATCTGCCGGGTCCGCCTACGAGCAGTACTTC. As protein: CAIKSAGSAYEQYF.

The rearrangement joins TRBV5-1 to TRBJ1-2, with 7 bases that match TRBD1. The CDR3 contains 14 residues. V lost 4 bases and J lost 6; bases outside the gene matches: 9. Germline loops: CDR1 SGHRS, CDR2 YFSETQ. The CDR3 region has the DNA TGCGCCAGCAGCCTATCCCAGACAGGGAATGGCTACACCTTC. Protein product: CASSLSQTGNGYTF.

In regard to this clone: The same CDR3 also results from other DNA sequences found in this sample. This sequence joins TRBV30 and TRBJ1-2; 8 nucleotides agree with TRBD1. The CDR3 spans 14 residues. The ends lost 3 bases at V and 7 bases at J; junction bases unmatched: 10. Germline V gives CDR1 GTSNPN, CDR2 SVGIG (reference sequence). CDR3 amino acids: CAWSHSYRGGGYTF. CDR3 DNA sequence: TGTGCCTGGAGCCATTCCTACAGGGGGGGTGGCTACACCTTC.

This chain links TRBV15 with TRBJ2-3, with no clear D. The V gene lost 0 bases and the J gene lost 0 bases, with 7 bases spanning the gap. Looked up from germline, CDR1 is LNHNV and CDR2 is YYDKDF (reference sequence). This CDR3 has 15 amino acids. The CDR3: CATSRDAVSTDTQYF. The CDR3 DNA sequence: TGTGCCACCAGCAGAGATGCGGTCAGCACAGATACGCAGTATTTT. Supplemented by reference TRBV15 and TRBJ2-3, the full variable domain reads DAMVIQNPRYQVTQFGKPVTLSCSQTLNHNVMYWYQQKSSQAPKLLFHYYDKDFNNEADTPDNFQSRRPNTSFCFLDIRSPGLGDTAMYLCATSRDAVSTDTQYFGPGTRLTVL.

The J gene is TRBJ1-1, the V gene TRBV11-2; the D gene is possibly TRBD1 (6 bases). The V gene lost 3 bases and the J gene lost 1 base, with 6 bases spanning the gap. The V gene's germline CDR1 is SGHAT and CDR2 FQNNGV. The CDR3 is 13 residues long. The CDR3 here is CASSLGANTEAFF. Here the CDR3 DNA reads TGTGCCAGCAGCTTGGGGGCGAACACTGAAGCTTTCTTT.

This sequence joins TRBV7-2 and TRBJ2-1; 7 positions match TRBD1. Germline V gives CDR1 SGHTA, CDR2 FQGNSA. This CDR3 spans 13 amino acids. Unmatched junction bases numbered 9, after V lost 5 bases and J lost 11 bases. The CDR3: CASSITTGPKQFF. DNA of the CDR3: TGTGCCAGCAGCATCACGACAGGGCCGAAGCAGTTCTTC.

This rearrangement joins TRBV6-4 to TRBJ2-7, with TRBD1 matching over 7 bases. V was clipped by 4 bases and J by 1 base; unmatched bases: 13. The CDR3 length is 17 residues. Germline CDR1 MRHNA, CDR2 SNTAGT. CDR3 sequence (DNA): TGTGCCAGCAGTGGGGGACAGTCGCCGATTACTTCCTACGAGCAGTACTTC. Translated: CASSGGQSPITSYEQYF.